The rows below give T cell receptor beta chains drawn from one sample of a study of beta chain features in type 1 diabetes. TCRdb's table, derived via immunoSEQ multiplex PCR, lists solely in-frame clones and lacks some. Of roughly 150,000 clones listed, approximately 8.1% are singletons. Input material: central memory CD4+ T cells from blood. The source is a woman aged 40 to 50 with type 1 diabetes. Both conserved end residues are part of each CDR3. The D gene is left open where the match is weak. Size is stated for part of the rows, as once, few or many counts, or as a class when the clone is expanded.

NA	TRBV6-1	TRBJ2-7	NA	CATERGEFNRQYF	TGTGCCACAGAACGGGGTGAATTTAATAGGCAGTACTTC
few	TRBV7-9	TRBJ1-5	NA	CASSSSGSNQPQHF	TGTGCCAGCAGCTCATCAGGGTCCAATCAGCCCCAGCATTTT
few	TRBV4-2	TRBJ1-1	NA	CASSQGDTGRKNTEAFF	TGTGCCAGCAGCCAAGGGGATACTGGGAGGAAGAACACTGAAGCTTTCTTT
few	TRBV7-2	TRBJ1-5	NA	CASSLSGEGHQPQHF	TGTGCCAGCAGCTTATCGGGGGAGGGCCATCAGCCCCAGCATTTT
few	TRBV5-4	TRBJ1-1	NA	CASSLGAGMNTEAFF	TGTGCCAGCAGCTTGGGTGCAGGGATGAACACTGAAGCTTTCTTT
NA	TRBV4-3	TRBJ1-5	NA	CASSQDKRDSNQPQHF	TGCGCCAGCAGCCAAGATAAGAGGGATAGCAATCAGCCCCAGCATTTT
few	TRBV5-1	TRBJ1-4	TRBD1	CASSFSPTGMGEKLFF	TGCGCCAGCAGCTTTTCACCGACAGGGATGGGTGAAAAACTGTTTTTT
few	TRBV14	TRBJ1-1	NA	CASSARSGRVTEAFF	TGTGCCAGCAGCGCCAGATCCGGGAGGGTGACTGAAGCTTTCTTT
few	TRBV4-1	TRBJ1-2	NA	CASSQAGSERNTF	TGCGCCAGCAGCCAGGCGGGAAGCGAGCGAAACACCTTC
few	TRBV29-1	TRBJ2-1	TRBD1	CSVGRTGSSYNEQFF	TGCAGCGTTGGGAGGACAGGGAGCTCCTACAATGAGCAGTTCTTC
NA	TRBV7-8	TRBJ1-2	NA	CASSQPTGRGHYGYTF	TGTGCCAGCAGCCAACCGACTGGGAGGGGCCACTATGGCTACACCTTC
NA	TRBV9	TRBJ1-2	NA	CASSVGRGLDYGYTF	TGTGCCAGCAGCGTAGGAAGGGGCCTGGACTATGGCTACACCTTC
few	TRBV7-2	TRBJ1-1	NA	CASSLGAANTEAFF	TGTGCCAGCAGCTTAGGGGCAGCGAACACTGAAGCTTTCTTT
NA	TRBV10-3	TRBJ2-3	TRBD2	CATPSGPLAVQGTDTQYF	TGTGCCACCCCATCGGGCCCGCTAGCGGTACAGGGCACAGATACGCAGTATTTT
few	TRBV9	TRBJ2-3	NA	CASSQLRTDTDTQYF	TGTGCCAGCAGCCAACTTCGTACAGACACAGATACGCAGTATTTT
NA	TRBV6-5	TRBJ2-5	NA	CAAKAAGYETQYF	TGTGCCGCAAAGGCGGCAGGGTACGAGACCCAGTACTTC
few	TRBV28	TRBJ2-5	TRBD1	CASSPSIVGRGRETQYF	TGTGCCAGCAGTCCATCTATTGTGGGCAGGGGGAGAGAGACCCAGTACTTC
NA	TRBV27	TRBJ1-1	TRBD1	CASSSPTGYTEAFF	TGTGCCAGCAGTTCTCCGACAGGGTACACTGAAGCTTTCTTT
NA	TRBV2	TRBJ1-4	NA	CASTPPGSTNEKLFF	TGTGCCAGCACCCCCCCGGGGTCAACTAATGAAAAACTGTTTTTT
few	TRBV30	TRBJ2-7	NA	CAWSPGIDEQYF	TGTGCCTGGAGTCCGGGAATAGACGAGCAGTACTTC
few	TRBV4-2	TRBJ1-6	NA	CASSQEARTNNSPLHF	TGTGCCAGCAGCCAAGAAGCCAGGACAAATAATTCACCCCTCCACTTT
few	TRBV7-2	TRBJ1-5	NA	CASSLGGASGQPQHF	TGTGCCAGCAGCTTGGGCGGGGCGAGCGGGCAGCCCCAGCATTTT
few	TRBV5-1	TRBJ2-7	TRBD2	CASSLEASGGYEQYF	TGCGCCAGCAGCTTGGAGGCTAGCGGTGGCTACGAGCAGTACTTC
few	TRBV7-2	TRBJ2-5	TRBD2	CASSLPGAGGETQYF	TGTGCCAGCAGTTTGCCCGGGGCGGGGGGGGAGACCCAGTACTTC
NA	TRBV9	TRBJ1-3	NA	CASSPTLAPGNTIYF	TGTGCCAGCAGCCCTACCCTAGCTCCTGGAAACACCATATATTTT
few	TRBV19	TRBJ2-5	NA	CASSMETGTRGEQYF	TGTGCCAGTAGTATGGAAACAGGGACCCGAGGGGAGCAGTACTTC
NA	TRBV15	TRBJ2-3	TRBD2	CATSRSSGLSTDTQYF	TGTGCCACCAGCAGATCTAGCGGCCTCAGCACAGATACGCAGTATTTT
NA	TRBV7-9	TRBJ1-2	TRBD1	CASSGGQGGNYGYTF	TGTGCCAGCAGCGGAGGACAGGGAGGAAACTATGGCTACACCTTC
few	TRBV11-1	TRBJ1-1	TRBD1	CASSPARQGNTEAFF	TGTGCCAGCAGCCCCGCGAGACAGGGGAACACTGAAGCTTTCTTT
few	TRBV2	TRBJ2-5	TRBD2	CASNVGGETQYF	TGTGCCAGCAATGTCGGGGGGGAGACCCAGTACTTC
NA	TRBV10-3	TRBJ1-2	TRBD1	CAISGDSSNYGYTF	TGTGCCATCAGTGGGGACAGTTCTAACTATGGCTACACCTTC
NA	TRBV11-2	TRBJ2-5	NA	CASRKGEETQYF	TGTGCCAGCCGGAAAGGGGAAGAGACCCAGTACTTC
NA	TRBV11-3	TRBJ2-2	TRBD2	CASSFGLASGELFF	TGTGCCAGCAGCTTCGGACTAGCTTCAGGGGAGCTGTTTTTT
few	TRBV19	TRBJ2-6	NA	CASSGERGANVLTF	TGTGCCAGTAGTGGAGAGCGGGGGGCCAACGTCCTGACTTTC
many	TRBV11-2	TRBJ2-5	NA	CASSLGAGRMGETQYF	TGTGCCAGCAGCTTAGGGGCAGGGCGGATGGGAGAGACCCAGTACTTC
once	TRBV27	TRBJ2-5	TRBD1	CASSPSGQGAKETQYF	TGTGCCAGCAGTCCCTCGGGACAGGGGGCTAAGGAGACCCAGTACTTC
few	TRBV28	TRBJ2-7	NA	CASSLSGIGSSYEQYF	TGTGCCAGCAGTTTATCAGGGATCGGGAGCTCCTACGAGCAGTACTTC
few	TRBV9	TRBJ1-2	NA	CASSVERQGIDYTF	TGTGCCAGCAGCGTAGAGAGGCAGGGAATTGACTACACCTTC
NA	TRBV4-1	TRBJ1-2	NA	CASSQARGGANYGYTF	TGCGCCAGCAGCCAAGCACGAGGAGGAGCTAACTATGGCTACACCTTC